Listed below are T cell receptor beta chains from one sample, sequenced in a study of T cells in Graves' hyperthyroidism and ophthalmopathy. TCRdb recomputed calls from the multiplex PCR reads with MiXCR, one row per CDR3 protein. The sample has just under 750,000 distinct CDR3 sequences, around 40% seen once. The sample comprised blood. These receptors all stem from a woman between 40 and 50 years old with Graves' hyperthyroidism. Each CDR3 is given with its conserved first and last residue. D genes are given only for firm matches. Clone size is shown for a subset of rows, as once, few, many or a class of expanded clone.

d_gene: TRBD2; j_gene: TRBJ2-1; abundance: many; v_gene: TRBV7-8; CDR3nt: TGTGCCAGCAGCCCTTACGCGGGGGGGCAGTACAATGAGCAGTTCTTC; CDR3aa: CASSPYAGGQYNEQFF
d_gene: NA; j_gene: TRBJ2-7; abundance: many; v_gene: TRBV7-8; CDR3nt: TGTGCCAGCAGCGATCTCCTCGGAGGTGAGCAGTACTTC; CDR3aa: CASSDLLGGEQYF
d_gene: NA; j_gene: TRBJ1-6; abundance: many; v_gene: TRBV5-1; CDR3nt: TGCGCCAGCAGCTTGCGGCAGAGAACTTCACCCCTCCACTTT; CDR3aa: CASSLRQRTSPLHF
d_gene: NA; j_gene: TRBJ1-6; abundance: many; v_gene: TRBV20-1; CDR3nt: TGCAGTGCTAGAGGCACAGGGAATAATTCACCCCTCCACTTT; CDR3aa: CSARGTGNNSPLHF
d_gene: NA; j_gene: TRBJ1-3; abundance: NA; v_gene: TRBV11-2; CDR3nt: TGTGCCAGCAGCCAAGATCTAGACACTGGAAACACCATATATTTT; CDR3aa: CASSQDLDTGNTIYF
d_gene: NA; j_gene: TRBJ1-2; abundance: once; v_gene: TRBV4-1; CDR3nt: TGCGCCAGCAGCCAACCTCGAAGCGGGAGACGCTATGGCTACACCTTC; CDR3aa: CASSQPRSGRRYGYTF
d_gene: NA; j_gene: TRBJ2-5; abundance: many; v_gene: TRBV7-8; CDR3nt: TGTGCCAGCAGCAACGGACAGCGAGAGACCCAGTACTTC; CDR3aa: CASSNGQRETQYF
d_gene: NA; j_gene: TRBJ1-2; abundance: NA; v_gene: TRBV10-3; CDR3nt: TGTGCCATCAGGGAAAGGACGGCCTATGGCTACACCTTC; CDR3aa: CAIRERTAYGYTF
d_gene: NA; j_gene: TRBJ2-7; abundance: NA; v_gene: TRBV7-3; CDR3nt: TGTGCCAGCAGCTTAGACCCGTCGGGGAATGAGCAGTACTTC; CDR3aa: CASSLDPSGNEQYF
d_gene: NA; j_gene: TRBJ1-5; abundance: few; v_gene: TRBV4-1; CDR3nt: TGCGCCAGCAGCCAAGACGGGCAGGTCTTGCAGCCCCAGCATTTT; CDR3aa: CASSQDGQVLQPQHF
d_gene: NA; j_gene: TRBJ1-2; abundance: NA; v_gene: TRBV2; CDR3nt: TGTGCTAGTAGTGTCGGGGAGGGCTACACCTTC; CDR3aa: CASSVGEGYTF
d_gene: NA; j_gene: TRBJ1-3; abundance: NA; v_gene: TRBV7-3; CDR3nt: TGTGCCAGCAGCTTAGACGACGCTGAAAACACCATATATTTT; CDR3aa: CASSLDDAENTIYF
d_gene: NA; j_gene: TRBJ1-2; abundance: few; v_gene: TRBV6-4; CDR3nt: TGTGCCAGCAGTGACACCAGAAACTATGGCTACACCTTC; CDR3aa: CASSDTRNYGYTF
d_gene: NA; j_gene: TRBJ2-7; abundance: NA; v_gene: TRBV29-1; CDR3nt: TGCAGCGTTGAAGGAGCAGAATCCTACGAGCAGTACTTC; CDR3aa: CSVEGAESYEQYF
d_gene: NA; j_gene: TRBJ1-6; abundance: many; v_gene: TRBV7-2; CDR3nt: TGTGCCAGCAGCTTCAGGGGAGCTGAGAGCTCCTATAATTCACCCCTCCACTTT; CDR3aa: CASSFRGAESSYNSPLHF
d_gene: TRBD1; j_gene: TRBJ1-1; abundance: many; v_gene: TRBV10-3; CDR3nt: TGTGCCATCAGTGCTCTCGGGACAGCGAACACTGAAGCTTTCTTT; CDR3aa: CAISALGTANTEAFF